Listed below are T cell receptor beta chains from one sample, sequenced in a study of T cells after posttransplantation cyclophosphamide. Produced via immunoSEQ multiplex PCR; TCRdb's table is partial and in-frame only. The sample includes about 7,800 clones, 85% of them seen just once. The input for sequencing was PBMCs, taken after allogeneic stem cell transplant with posttransplant cyclophosphamide. Receptor source: a female patient in her thirties or forties who received an allogeneic stem cell transplant from an unrelated donor, was CMV-positive, and had no GVHD. The graft donor may account for some of the T cells. Both conserved end residues are part of each CDR3. The D gene is left open where the match is weak. For some rows the clone size is stated as once, few or many, or as a class when expanded; others skip it.

-	TRBV7-9	TRBD2	TRBJ2-1	CASLGLAGGRSSYNEQFF	TGTGCCAGCTTGGGACTAGCGGGGGGCAGGAGCTCCTACAATGAGCAGTTCTTC
-	TRBV2	-	TRBJ2-3	CASSVSGADTQYF	TGTGCCAGCAGTGTGTCGGGGGCAGATACGCAGTATTTT
-	TRBV27	-	TRBJ1-5	CASSWGDGNQPQHF	TGTGCCAGCAGTTGGGGGGACGGCAATCAGCCCCAGCATTTT
-	TRBV6-1	-	TRBJ2-3	CASRGGTQYF	TGTGCCAGCAGAGGGGGTACGCAGTATTTT
-	TRBV29-1	-	TRBJ1-1	CSTRGRNELEAFF	TGCAGCACTCGTGGGAGGAACGAGCTTGAAGCTTTCTTT
once	TRBV12-5	TRBD1	TRBJ2-7	CASGLLYWGQHSYEQYF	TGTGCTAGTGGTTTGCTCTACTGGGGACAGCACTCCTACGAGCAGTACTTC
-	TRBV5-4	TRBD2	TRBJ2-3	CASSSPSGVADTQYF	TGTGCCAGCAGCTCTCCTAGCGGGGTCGCAGATACGCAGTATTTT
-	TRBV28	TRBD1	TRBJ1-5	CASKTDLGQGKWSNQPQHF	TGTGCCAGCAAAACGGACCTGGGACAGGGGAAGTGGAGCAATCAGCCCCAGCATTTT
-	TRBV7-2	TRBD2	TRBJ2-7	CASSLASGLAGASYEQYF	TGTGCCAGCAGCTTAGCCTCGGGACTAGCGGGGGCCTCCTACGAGCAGTACTTC
-	TRBV5-1	TRBD1	TRBJ2-7	CASSLGTGGYEQYF	TGCGCCAGCAGCTTAGGGACAGGGGGCTACGAGCAGTACTTC
-	TRBV2	TRBD2	TRBJ2-5	CASYGPRGSGGYQETQYF	TGTGCCAGCTACGGCCCCCGGGGTAGCGGGGGGTACCAAGAGACCCAGTACTTC